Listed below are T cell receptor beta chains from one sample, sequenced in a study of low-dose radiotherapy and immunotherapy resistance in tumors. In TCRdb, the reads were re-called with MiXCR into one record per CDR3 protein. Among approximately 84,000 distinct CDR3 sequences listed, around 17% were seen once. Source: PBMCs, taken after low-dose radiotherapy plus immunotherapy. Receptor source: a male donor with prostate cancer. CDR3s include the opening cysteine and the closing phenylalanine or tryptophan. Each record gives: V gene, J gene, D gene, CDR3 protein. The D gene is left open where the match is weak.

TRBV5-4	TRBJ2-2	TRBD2	CASNLAGPTGELFF
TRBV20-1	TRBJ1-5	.	CSARGLGEASSNQPQHF
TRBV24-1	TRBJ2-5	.	CATSDPRGRETQYF
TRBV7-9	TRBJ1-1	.	CASSLSGDAFF
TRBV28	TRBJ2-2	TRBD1	CASRGTGNTGELFF
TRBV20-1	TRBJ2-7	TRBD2	CSASGRALDEQYF
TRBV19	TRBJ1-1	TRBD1	CASYDRGSTEAFF
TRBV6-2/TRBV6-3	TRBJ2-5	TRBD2	CASSELGTSGSEETQYF
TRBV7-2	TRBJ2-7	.	CASSLKAGSYEQYF
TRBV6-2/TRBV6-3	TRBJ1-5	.	CATREGSQPQHF
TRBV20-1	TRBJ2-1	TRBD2	CSASDSGSNGIHNEQFF
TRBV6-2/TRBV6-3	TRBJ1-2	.	CASTNRDIGGYTF
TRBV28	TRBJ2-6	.	CASSFAGRYSGANVLTF
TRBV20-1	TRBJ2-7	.	CSARGQVIYEQYF
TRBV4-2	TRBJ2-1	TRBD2	CASSQDLSGTTYNEQFF
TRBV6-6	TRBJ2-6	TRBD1	CATLSQGVAGANVLTF
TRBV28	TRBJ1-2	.	CASGLSLHSYGYTF
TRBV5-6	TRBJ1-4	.	CASSLVGAEEKLFF
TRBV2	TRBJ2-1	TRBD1	CASSAATGSYNEQFF
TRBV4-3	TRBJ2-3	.	CASSQDWRSTDTQYF
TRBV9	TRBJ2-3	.	CASSPASAGTDTQYF
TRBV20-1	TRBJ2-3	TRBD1	CSAREWDRSTDTQYF
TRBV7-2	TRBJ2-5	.	CASSLEAGRQETQYF
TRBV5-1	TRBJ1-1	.	CASSLPAPNTEAFF
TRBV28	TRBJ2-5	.	CASSPWGGDETQYF
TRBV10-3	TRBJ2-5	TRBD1	CATRTGGGETQYF
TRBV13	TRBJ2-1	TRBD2	CASTNSHNMGLASGMYPTYNEQFF
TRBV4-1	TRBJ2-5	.	CASSQVTGLRETQYF
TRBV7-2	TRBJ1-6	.	CASSLDGWSPLHF
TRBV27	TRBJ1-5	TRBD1	CASSPDRAYSNQPQHF
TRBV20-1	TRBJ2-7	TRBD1	CSASGTAYEQYF
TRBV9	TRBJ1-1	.	CASSVGLGGTGNTEAFF
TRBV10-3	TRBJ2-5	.	CAISESASSGVETQYF
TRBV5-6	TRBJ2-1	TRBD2	CASRLAGGFRPNEQFF
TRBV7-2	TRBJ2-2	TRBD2	CASSPGRTSTRTGELFF
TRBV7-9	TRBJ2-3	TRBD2	CASSLGSGRANTQYF
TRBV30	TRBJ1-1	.	CAWMNSGTEAFF
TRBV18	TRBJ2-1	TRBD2	CASSPGLAGHPRSDEQFF
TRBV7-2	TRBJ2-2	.	CASSFVSNTGELFF
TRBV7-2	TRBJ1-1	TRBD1	CASSRDRMYTEAFF
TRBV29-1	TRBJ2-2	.	CSVEGAQGPFHRGAVFFFFF
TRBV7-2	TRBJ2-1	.	CASSRSGSYNEQFF
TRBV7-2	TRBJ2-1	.	CASSPQGATTYNEQFF
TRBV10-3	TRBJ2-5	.	CAISASGDETQYF
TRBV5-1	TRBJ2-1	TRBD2	CASSLVGLEGREQFF
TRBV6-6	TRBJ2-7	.	CASSYSQGRTGEQYF
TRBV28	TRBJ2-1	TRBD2	CASSFALAGDHEQFF
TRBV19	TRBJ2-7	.	CASQTEPGSYEQYF
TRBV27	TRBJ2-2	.	CASSPAAPTGELFFF
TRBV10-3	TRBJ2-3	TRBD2	CAIRLAVGTDTQYF
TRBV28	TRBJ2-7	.	CASSRSHEQYF
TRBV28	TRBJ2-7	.	CASETSTGYEQYF
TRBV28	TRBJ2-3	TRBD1	CASSLLTGLQYF
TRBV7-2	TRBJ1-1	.	CASSTFRGTEAFF